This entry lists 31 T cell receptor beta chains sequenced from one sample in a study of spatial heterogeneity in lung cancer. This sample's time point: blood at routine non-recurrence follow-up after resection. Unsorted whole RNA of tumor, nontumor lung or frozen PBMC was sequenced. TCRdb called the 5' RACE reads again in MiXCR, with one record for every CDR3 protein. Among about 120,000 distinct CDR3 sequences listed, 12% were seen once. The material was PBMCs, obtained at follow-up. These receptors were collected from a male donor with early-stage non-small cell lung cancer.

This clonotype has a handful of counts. The CDR3 reads CAIRQGLSGANVLTF. The CDR3 nucleotides are TGTGCCATCAGACAGGGGCTCTCTGGGGCCAACGTCCTGACTTTC. The V call is TRBV10-3, the J call TRBJ2-6; 7 bases align to TRBD1. The CDR3 consists of 15 residues. In germline, CDR1 is ENHRY, CDR2 SYGVKD. The V and J ends lost 6 bases and 0 bases, in that order; junction bases with no gene match: 2.

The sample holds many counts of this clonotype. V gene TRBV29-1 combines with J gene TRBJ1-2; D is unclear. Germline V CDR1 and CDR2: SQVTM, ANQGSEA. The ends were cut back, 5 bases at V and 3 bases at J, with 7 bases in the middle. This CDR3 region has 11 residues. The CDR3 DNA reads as TGCAGCGTTCGGGTTTACTATGGCTACACCTTC. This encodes CSVRVYYGYTF.

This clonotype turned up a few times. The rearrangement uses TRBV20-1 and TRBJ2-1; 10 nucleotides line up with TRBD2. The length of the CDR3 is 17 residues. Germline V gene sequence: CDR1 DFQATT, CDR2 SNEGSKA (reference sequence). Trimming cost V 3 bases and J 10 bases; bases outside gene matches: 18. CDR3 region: CSASATPFSGGSGEQFF. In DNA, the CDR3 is TGCAGTGCTAGTGCTACTCCCTTTAGCGGGGGGTCGGGAGAGCAGTTCTTC.

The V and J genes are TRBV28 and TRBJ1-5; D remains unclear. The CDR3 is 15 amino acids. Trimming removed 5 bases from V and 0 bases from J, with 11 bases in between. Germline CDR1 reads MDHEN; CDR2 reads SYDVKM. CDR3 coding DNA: TGTGCCAGCAGTGAACCTTACGGTAGCAATCAGCCCCAGCATTTT. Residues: CASSEPYGSNQPQHF. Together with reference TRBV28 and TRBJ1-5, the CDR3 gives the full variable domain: DVKVTQSSRYLVKRTGEKVFLECVQDMDHENMFWYRQDPGLGLRLIYFSYDVKMKEKGDIPEGYSVSREKKERFSLILESASTNQTSMYLCASSEPYGSNQPQHFGDGTRLSIL.

CDR3 loop: CSAVDRRDTEAFF. As DNA, the CDR3 is TGCAGCGCCGTGGATCGTCGGGACACTGAAGCTTTCTTT. V usage is TRBV29-1 and J usage is TRBJ1-1; no firm D call. CDR3 size: 13 residues. Germline assignment: CDR1 SQVTM and CDR2 ANQGSEA. V was pared by 7 bases and J by 3 bases, with 15 bases between. Supplemented by reference TRBV29-1 and TRBJ1-1, the full variable domain reads SAVISQKPSRDICQRGTSLTIQCQVDSQVTMMFWYRQQPGQSLTLIATANQGSEATYESGFVIDKFPISRPNLTFSTLTVSNMSPEDSSIYLCSAVDRRDTEAFFGQGTRLTVV.

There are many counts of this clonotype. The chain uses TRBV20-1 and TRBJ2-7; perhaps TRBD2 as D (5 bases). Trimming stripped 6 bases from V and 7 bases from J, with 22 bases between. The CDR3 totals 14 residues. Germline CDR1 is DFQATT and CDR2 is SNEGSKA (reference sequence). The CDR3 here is CSAGAPILGYEQYF. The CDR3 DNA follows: TGCAGTGCCGGCGCGCCCATACTAGGGTATGAGCAGTACTTC.

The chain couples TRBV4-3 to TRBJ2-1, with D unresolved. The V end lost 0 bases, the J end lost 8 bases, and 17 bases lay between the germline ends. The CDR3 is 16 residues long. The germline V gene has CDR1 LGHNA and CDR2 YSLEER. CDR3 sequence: CASSQDRARLFHEQFF. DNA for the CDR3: TGCGCCAGCAGCCAAGATCGGGCTAGACTCTTCCATGAGCAGTTCTTC.

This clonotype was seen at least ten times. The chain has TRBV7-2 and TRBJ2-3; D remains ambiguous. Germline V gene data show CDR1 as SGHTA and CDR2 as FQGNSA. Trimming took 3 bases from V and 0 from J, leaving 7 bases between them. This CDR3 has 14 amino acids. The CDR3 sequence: CASSFSISTDTQYF. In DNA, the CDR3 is TGTGCCAGCAGCTTTTCGATAAGCACAGATACGCAGTATTTT. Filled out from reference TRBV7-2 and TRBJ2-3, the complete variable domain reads GAGVSQSPSNKVTEKGKDVELRCDPISGHTALYWYRQSLGQGLEFLIYFQGNSAPDKSGLPSDRFSAERTGGSVSTLTIQRTQQEDSAVYLCASSFSISTDTQYFGPGTRLTVL.

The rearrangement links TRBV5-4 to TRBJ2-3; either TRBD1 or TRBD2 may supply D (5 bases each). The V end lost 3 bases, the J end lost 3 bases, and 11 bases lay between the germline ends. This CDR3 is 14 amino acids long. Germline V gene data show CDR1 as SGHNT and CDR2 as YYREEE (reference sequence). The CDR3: CASSWGSMTDTQYF. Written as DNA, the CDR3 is TGTGCCAGCAGCTGGGGGAGCATGACAGATACGCAGTATTTT.

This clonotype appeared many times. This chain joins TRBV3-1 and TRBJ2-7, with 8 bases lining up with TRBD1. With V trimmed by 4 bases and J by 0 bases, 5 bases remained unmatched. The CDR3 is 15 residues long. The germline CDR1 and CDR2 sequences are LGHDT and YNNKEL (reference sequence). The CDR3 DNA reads TGTGCCAGCAGCCCGGGGACAGGAAGCTCCTACGAGCAGTACTTC. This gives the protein CASSPGTGSSYEQYF.

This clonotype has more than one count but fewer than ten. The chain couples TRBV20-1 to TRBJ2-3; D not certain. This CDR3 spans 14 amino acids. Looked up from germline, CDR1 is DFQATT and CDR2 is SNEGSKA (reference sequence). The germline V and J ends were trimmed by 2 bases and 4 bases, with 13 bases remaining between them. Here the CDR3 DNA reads TGCAGTGCTAGACGCCTAGAGGAAGCAGATACGCAGTATTTT. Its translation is CSARRLEEADTQYF.

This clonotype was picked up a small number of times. This CDR3 is CASSEADTHEQFF. As DNA, the CDR3 is TGTGCCAGCAGTGAGGCAGACACACATGAGCAGTTCTTC. This rearrangement joins TRBV6-4 to TRBJ2-1; D is undetermined. The CDR3 sequence is 13 residues long. Germline lookup yields CDR1 MRHNA and CDR2 SNTAGT. Trimming removed 3 bases from V and 8 bases from J, with 11 bases in between.

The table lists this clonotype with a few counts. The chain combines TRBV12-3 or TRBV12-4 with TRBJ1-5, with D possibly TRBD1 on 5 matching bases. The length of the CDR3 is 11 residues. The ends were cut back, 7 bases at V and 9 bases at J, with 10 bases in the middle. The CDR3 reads CASTFGGPQHF. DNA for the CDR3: TGTGCCAGCACTTTTGGGGGGCCCCAGCATTTT.

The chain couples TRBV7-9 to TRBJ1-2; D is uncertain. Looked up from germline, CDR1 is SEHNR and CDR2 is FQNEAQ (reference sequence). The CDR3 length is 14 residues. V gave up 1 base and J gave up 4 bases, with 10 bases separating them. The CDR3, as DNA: TGTGCCAGCAGCTTAGAAGGACCGAGCTATGGCTACACCTTC. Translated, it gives CASSLEGPSYGYTF.

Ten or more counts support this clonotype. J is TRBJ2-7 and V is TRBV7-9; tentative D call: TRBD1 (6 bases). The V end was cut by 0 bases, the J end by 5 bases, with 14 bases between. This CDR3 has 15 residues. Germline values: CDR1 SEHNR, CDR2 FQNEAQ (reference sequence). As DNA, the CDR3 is TGTGCCAGCAGCTTAGCGTGGCAGGGGCAGGACGAGCAGTACTTC. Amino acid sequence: CASSLAWQGQDEQYF.

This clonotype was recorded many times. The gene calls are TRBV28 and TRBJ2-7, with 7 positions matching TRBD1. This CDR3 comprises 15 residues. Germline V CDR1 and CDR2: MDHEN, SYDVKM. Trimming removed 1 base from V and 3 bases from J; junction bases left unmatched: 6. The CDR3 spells CASSLSAAGGYEQYF. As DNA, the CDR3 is TGTGCCAGCAGTTTATCCGCCGCAGGGGGCTACGAGCAGTACTTC.

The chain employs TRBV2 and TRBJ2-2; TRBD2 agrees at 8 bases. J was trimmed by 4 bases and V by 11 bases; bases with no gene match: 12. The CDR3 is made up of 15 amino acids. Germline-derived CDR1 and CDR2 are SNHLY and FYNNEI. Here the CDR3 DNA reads TGTGCCGGGAACGCAGGACTAGCTGGCACCGGGGAGCTGTTTTTT. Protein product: CAGNAGLAGTGELFF.

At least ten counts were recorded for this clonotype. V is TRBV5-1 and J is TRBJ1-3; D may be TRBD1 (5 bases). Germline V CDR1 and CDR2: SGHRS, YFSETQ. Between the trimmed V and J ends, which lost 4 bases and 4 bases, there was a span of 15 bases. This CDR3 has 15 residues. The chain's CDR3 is CASSPDNAAGNTIYF. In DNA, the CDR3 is TGCGCCAGCAGCCCGGACAATGCGGCCGGAAACACCATATATTTT.

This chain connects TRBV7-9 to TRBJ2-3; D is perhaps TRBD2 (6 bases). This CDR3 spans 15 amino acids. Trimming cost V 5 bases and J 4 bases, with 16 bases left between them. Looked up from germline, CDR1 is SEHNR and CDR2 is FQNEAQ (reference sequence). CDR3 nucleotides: TGTGCCAGCAGCCCCCCCCGCGGGGACGCAGATACGCAGTATTTT. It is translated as CASSPPRGDADTQYF.

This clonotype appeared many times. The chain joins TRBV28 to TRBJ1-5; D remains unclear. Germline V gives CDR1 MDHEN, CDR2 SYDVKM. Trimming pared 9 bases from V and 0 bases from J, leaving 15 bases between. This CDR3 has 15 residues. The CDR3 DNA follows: TGTGCCAGTAAACATTTCCGGGATAGCAATCAGCCCCAGCATTTT. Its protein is CASKHFRDSNQPQHF. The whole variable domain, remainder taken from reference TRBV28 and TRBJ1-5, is DVKVTQSSRYLVKRTGEKVFLECVQDMDHENMFWYRQDPGLGLRLIYFSYDVKMKEKGDIPEGYSVSREKKERFSLILESASTNQTSMYLCASKHFRDSNQPQHFGDGTRLSIL.

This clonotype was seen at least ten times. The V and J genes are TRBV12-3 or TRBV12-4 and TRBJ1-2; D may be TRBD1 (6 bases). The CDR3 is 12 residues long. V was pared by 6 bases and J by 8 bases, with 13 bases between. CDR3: CASSQQGGGYTF. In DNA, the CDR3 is TGTGCCAGCAGCCAACAGGGAGGCGGCTACACCTTC.

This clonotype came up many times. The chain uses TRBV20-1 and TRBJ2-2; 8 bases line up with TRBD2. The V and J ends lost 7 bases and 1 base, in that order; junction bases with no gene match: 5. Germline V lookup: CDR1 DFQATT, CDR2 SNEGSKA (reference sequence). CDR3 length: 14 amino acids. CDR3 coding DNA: TGCAGTGTCGTAGCGGGGAGGAACACCGGGGAGCTGTTTTTT. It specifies CSVVAGRNTGELFF.

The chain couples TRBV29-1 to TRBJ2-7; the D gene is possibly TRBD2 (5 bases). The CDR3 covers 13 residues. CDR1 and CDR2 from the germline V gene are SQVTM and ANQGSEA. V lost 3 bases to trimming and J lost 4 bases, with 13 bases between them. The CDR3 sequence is CSVEVGRTYEQYF. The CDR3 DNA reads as TGCAGCGTTGAGGTTGGCCGGACTTACGAGCAGTACTTC.

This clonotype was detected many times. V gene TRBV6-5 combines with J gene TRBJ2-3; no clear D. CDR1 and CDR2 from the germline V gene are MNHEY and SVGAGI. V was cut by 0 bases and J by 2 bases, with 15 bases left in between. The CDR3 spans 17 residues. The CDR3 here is CASSYSGRSVYTDTQYF. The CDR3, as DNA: TGTGCCAGCAGTTACTCTGGTAGATCCGTATACACAGATACGCAGTATTTT.

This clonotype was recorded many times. The CDR3 coding sequence is TGTGCCAGTATCGGGGAACCTCCCTTCTCTGGGGCCAACGTCCTGACTTTC. This encodes CASIGEPPFSGANVLTF. This chain connects TRBV19 to TRBJ2-6, with D perhaps matching TRBD2 (5 bases). Germline-derived CDR1 and CDR2 are LNHDA and SQIVND (reference sequence). The germline V and J ends were trimmed by 7 bases and 0 bases, with 16 bases remaining between them. The CDR3 runs to 17 residues. Based on the CDR3 plus reference TRBV19 and TRBJ2-6, the full variable domain is DGGITQSPKYLFRKEGQNVTLSCEQNLNHDAMYWYRQDPGQGLRLIYYSQIVNDFQKGDIAEGYSVSREKKESFPLTVTSAQKNPTAFYLCASIGEPPFSGANVLTFGAGSRLTVL.

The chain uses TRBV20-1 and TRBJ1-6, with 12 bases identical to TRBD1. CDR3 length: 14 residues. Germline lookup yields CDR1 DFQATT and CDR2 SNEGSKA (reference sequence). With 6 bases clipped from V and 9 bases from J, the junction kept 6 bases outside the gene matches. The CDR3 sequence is CSALGQGASSPLHF. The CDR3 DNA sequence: TGCAGTGCCCTGGGACAGGGGGCGTCTTCACCCCTCCACTTT.

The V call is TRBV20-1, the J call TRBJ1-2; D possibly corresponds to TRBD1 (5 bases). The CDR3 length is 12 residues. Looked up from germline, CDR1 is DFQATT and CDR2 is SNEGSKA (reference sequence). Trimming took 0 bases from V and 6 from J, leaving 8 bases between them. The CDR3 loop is CSARDRGNGYTF. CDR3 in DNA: TGCAGTGCTAGAGATAGGGGTAATGGCTACACCTTC.

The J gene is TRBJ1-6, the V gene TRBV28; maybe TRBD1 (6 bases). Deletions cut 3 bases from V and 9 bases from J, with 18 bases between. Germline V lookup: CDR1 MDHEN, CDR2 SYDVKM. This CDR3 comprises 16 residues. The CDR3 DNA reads TGTGCCAGCAGTTTCTCCGGGGGGACATTGACTTCACCCCTCCACTTT. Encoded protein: CASSFSGGTLTSPLHF.

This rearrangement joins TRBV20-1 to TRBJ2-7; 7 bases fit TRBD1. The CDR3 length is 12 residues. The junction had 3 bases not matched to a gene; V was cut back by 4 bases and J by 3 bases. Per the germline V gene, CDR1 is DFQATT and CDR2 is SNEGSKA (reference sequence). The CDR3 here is CSATTGVYEQYF. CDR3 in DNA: TGCAGTGCTACCACAGGGGTCTACGAGCAGTACTTC.

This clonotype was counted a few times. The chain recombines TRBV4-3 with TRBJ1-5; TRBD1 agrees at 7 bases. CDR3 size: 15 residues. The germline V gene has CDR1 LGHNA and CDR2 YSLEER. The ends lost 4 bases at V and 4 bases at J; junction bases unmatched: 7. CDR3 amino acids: CASSPDPGGNQPQHF. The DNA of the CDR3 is TGCGCCAGCAGCCCGGACCCAGGGGGTAATCAGCCCCAGCATTTT.

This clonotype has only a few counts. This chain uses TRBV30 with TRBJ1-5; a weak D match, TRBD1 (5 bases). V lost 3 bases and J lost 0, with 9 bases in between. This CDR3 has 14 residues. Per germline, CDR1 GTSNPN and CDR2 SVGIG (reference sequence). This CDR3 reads CAWSRDNSNQPQHF. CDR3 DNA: TGTGCCTGGAGCAGGGATAATAGCAATCAGCCCCAGCATTTT.